The next 27 T cell receptor beta chains were all read from a single sample in a study of cytomegalovirus exposure and HLA in healthy donors. PCR employed 60 Vbeta and 13 Jbeta primers. TCRdb keeps only in-frame clones here, not all; method: immunoSEQ multiplex PCR. This table has 100,000 to 150,000 clones, 78% appearing once. Specimen: PBMCs. Receptors were obtained from a woman between 18 and 29 years old in good health and CMV-seronegative.

V and J are TRBV5-5 and TRBJ1-4, with D possibly TRBD1 on 6 matching bases. Germline lookup yields CDR1 SGHKS and CDR2 YYEKEE (reference sequence). This CDR3 has 15 residues. Trimming shortened V by 3 bases and J by 3 bases, and 12 bases separated the two germline ends. CDR3 residues: CASSWGGVSNEKLFF. CDR3 coding DNA: TGTGCCAGCAGCTGGGGGGGCGTTTCTAATGAAAAACTGTTTTTT.

The chain carries TRBV6-1 and TRBJ1-2, with 7 positions matching TRBD1. The CDR3 runs 13 residues. V was clipped by 4 bases and J by 6 bases; unmatched bases: 5. The germline CDR1 and CDR2 sequences are MNHNS and SASEGT. For the CDR3, the DNA is TGTGCCAGCAGTGGACAGGGCTTAAATGGCTACACCTTC. It translates to CASSGQGLNGYTF.

The gene calls are TRBV10-1 and TRBJ2-3; D might be TRBD1 (5 bases). Trimming removed 4 bases at V and 2 bases at J, with 10 bases between. This CDR3 contains 14 residues. From germline, CDR1 is WNHNN and CDR2 SYGVQD (reference sequence). The CDR3 coding sequence is TGCGCCAGCAGTGTAGGCAGGGCCACAGATACGCAGTATTTT. Translating it yields CASSVGRATDTQYF.

The chain links TRBV29-1 to TRBJ1-1; D may be TRBD1 (6 bases). The V end lost 7 bases, the J end lost 5 bases, and 11 bases lay between the germline ends. CDR3 length: 11 residues. Germline V lookup: CDR1 SQVTM, CDR2 ANQGSEA. The CDR3 sequence: CSAIRGTEAFF. For the CDR3, the DNA is TGCAGCGCCATCAGGGGAACTGAAGCTTTCTTT. Full variable domain (rest looked up from reference TRBV29-1 and TRBJ1-1): SAVISQKPSRDICQRGTSLTIQCQVDSQVTMMFWYRQQPGQSLTLIATANQGSEATYESGFVIDKFPISRPNLTFSTLTVSNMSPEDSSIYLCSAIRGTEAFFGQGTRLTVV.

J is TRBJ2-6 and V is TRBV10-3; tentative D call: TRBD2 (8 bases). The CDR3 is made up of 17 amino acids. V was shortened by 2 bases and J by 2 bases, with 13 bases between the two germline ends. In germline, CDR1 is ENHRY, CDR2 SYGVKD. The CDR3 DNA reads TGTGCCATCAGTGAGGACGGGAGGGGGCCTGGGGCCAACGTCCTGACTTTC. Its protein product is CAISEDGRGPGANVLTF.

This clone was picked up a small number of times. This chain uses TRBV5-6 with TRBJ2-7, with TRBD2 matching 9 bases. This CDR3 is built from 15 residues. CDR1 SGHDT and CDR2 YYEEEE come from the germline V gene. The ends lost 6 bases at V and 0 bases at J; junction bases unmatched: 7. CDR3 sequence reads: CASIPRLAASYEQYF. The CDR3 DNA reads TGTGCCAGCATCCCACGACTAGCGGCCTCCTACGAGCAGTACTTC.

In its sample, this clone was seen once. The rearrangement links TRBV29-1 to TRBJ2-5; 12 bases match TRBD2. With V trimmed by 7 bases and J by 5 bases, 5 bases remained unmatched. The CDR3 runs 13 residues. Germline-derived CDR1 and CDR2 are SQVTM and ANQGSEA. In nucleotides, the CDR3 is TGCAGCGCGACTAGCGGGAGTGTGGAGACCCAGTACTTC. Translated, it gives CSATSGSVETQYF.

This clone was counted between two and nine times. V usage is TRBV6-8 and J usage is TRBJ1-5; D is possibly TRBD1 (6 bases). The germline V gene encodes CDR1 MNHGY and CDR2 SAAAGT. The CDR3 loop spans 14 amino acids. Trimming left V 6 bases short and J 1 base short, with 10 bases between. CDR3 DNA: TGTGCCAGCAGGGAGACAGGCAGCAATCAGCCCCAGCATTTT. Protein: CASRETGSNQPQHF.

The rearrangement uses TRBV27 and TRBJ1-2; 8 positions match TRBD1. This CDR3 is 14 amino acids long. The V gene end was trimmed by 2 bases and the J gene end by 8 bases; junction bases not matched to a gene: 7. Germline CDR1 and CDR2: MNHEY and SMNVEV (reference sequence). CDR3 loop: CASSLLPGTGGYTF. CDR3 DNA: TGTGCCAGCAGTTTACTCCCCGGGACAGGAGGCTACACCTTC.

V and J are TRBV4-1 and TRBJ1-2; 8 bases are a match to TRBD1. Per the germline V gene, CDR1 is MGHRA and CDR2 is YSYEKL. This CDR3 comprises 15 residues. V gave up 2 bases and J gave up 7 bases; unmatched junction bases: 9. Here the CDR3 reads CASSQTDRGGGGYTF. The CDR3 DNA reads TGCGCCAGCAGCCAAACTGACAGGGGAGGGGGTGGCTACACCTTC.

The chain has TRBV19 and TRBJ2-5, with TRBD2 matching 9 bases. CDR1 and CDR2 (germline): LNHDA, SQIVND (reference sequence). This CDR3 has 15 amino acids. The ends lost 7 bases at V and 1 base at J; junction bases unmatched: 7. CDR3 in amino acids: CASKGRGGSQETQYF. Here the CDR3 DNA reads TGTGCCAGTAAAGGGCGGGGGGGGTCCCAAGAGACCCAGTACTTC.

This chain joins TRBV30 and TRBJ2-4, with a tentative D call TRBD1 (6 bases). V dropped 0 bases and J dropped 9 bases, with 12 bases sitting between them. The CDR3 length is 13 residues. Germline values: CDR1 GTSNPN, CDR2 SVGIG (reference sequence). CDR3 in DNA: TGTGCCTGGAGTGTACAAAGACAGGCCATTCAGTACTTC. Protein: CAWSVQRQAIQYF. Full variable domain (remainder filled in from reference TRBV30 and TRBJ2-4): SQTIHQWPATLVQPVGSPLSLECTVEGTSNPNLYWYRQAAGRGLQLLFYSVGIGQISSEVPQNLSASRPQDRQFILSSKKLLLSDSGFYLCAWSVQRQAIQYFGAGTRLSVL.

The V gene is TRBV4-1, the J gene TRBJ2-2; TRBD2 matches at 13 bases. CDR3 size: 20 residues. V lost 0 bases and J lost 6; bases outside the gene matches: 13. Germline loops: CDR1 MGHRA, CDR2 YSYEKL. CDR3 loop: CASSQDGNREGLAGSGELFF. In DNA form, the CDR3 reads TGCGCCAGCAGCCAAGATGGGAACAGGGAGGGACTAGCGGGATCCGGGGAGCTGTTTTTT.

The chain joins TRBV5-1 to TRBJ2-2, with 9 bases fitting TRBD1. This CDR3 is 17 amino acids long. With 0 bases clipped from V and 1 base from J, the junction kept 4 bases outside the gene matches. Germline V CDR1 and CDR2: SGHRS, YFSETQ. In nucleotides, the CDR3 is TGCGCCAGCAGCTTGGACCCGGGACAGGGGAACACCGGGGAGCTGTTTTTT. Translation: CASSLDPGQGNTGELFF.

The rearrangement links TRBV18 to TRBJ1-2; a possible D gene is TRBD1 (6 bases). There are 12 residues in the CDR3. V dropped 4 bases and J dropped 4 bases, with 7 bases sitting between them. Germline V lookup: CDR1 KGHSH, CDR2 LQKENI. This CDR3 is CASSLQGYGYTF. The CDR3 region has the DNA TGTGCCAGCTCACTACAGGGCTATGGCTACACCTTC.

The gene calls are TRBV27 and TRBJ1-2; 7 bases are a match to TRBD1. The CDR3 is 14 amino acids. Germline CDR1 reads MNHEY; CDR2 reads SMNVEV (reference sequence). V trimming: 6 bases; J trimming: 2 bases; junction bases outside the gene matches: 6. CDR3 sequence reads: CASRAQGSNYGYTF. The DNA for the CDR3 is TGTGCCAGCAGGGCACAGGGGTCGAACTATGGCTACACCTTC.

This sequence joins TRBV6-6 and TRBJ2-1; 13 bases are shared with TRBD2. The J segment lost 8 bases and the V segment lost 10 bases, leaving 2 bases of the junction unmatched. The CDR3 runs 12 residues. Germline values: CDR1 MNHNY, CDR2 SVGAGI (reference sequence). In DNA, the CDR3 is TGTGCCACGGGACTAGCGGGATATGAGCAGTTCTTC. It encodes CATGLAGYEQFF.

The chain recombines TRBV6-1 with TRBJ2-7, with D tentatively TRBD2 (5 bases). In germline, CDR1 is MNHNS, CDR2 SASEGT. The CDR3 runs 12 residues. V was clipped by 5 bases and J by 4 bases, with 9 bases between them. In DNA, the CDR3 is TGTGCCAGCAGTAAGGGAGAGTACGAGCAGTACTTC. It codes for CASSKGEYEQYF.

The genes are TRBV6-5 and TRBJ1-1; unclear D gene. V was cut by 6 bases and J by 4 bases, with 15 bases left in between. The CDR3 length is 14 residues. Germline loops: CDR1 MNHEY, CDR2 SVGAGI. CDR3 coding DNA: TGTGCCAGCAGCCCCGGGAGAGGGAGCACTGAAGCTTTCTTT. The encoded protein is CASSPGRGSTEAFF.

This chain joins TRBV6-5 and TRBJ2-7; TRBD2 matches at 11 bases. The length of the CDR3 is 15 residues. The ends lost 6 bases at V and 1 base at J; junction bases unmatched: 5. CDR1 is MNHEY, CDR2 SVGAGI, per germline. As DNA, the CDR3 is TGTGCCAGCAGGAGTCTAGCGGGGGGATCCTACGAGCAGTACTTC. It specifies CASRSLAGGSYEQYF.

The V gene is TRBV2, the J gene TRBJ1-2; D call uncertain. Trimming cost V 7 bases and J 5 bases, with 17 bases left between them. Per the germline V gene, CDR1 is SNHLY and CDR2 is FYNNEI. This CDR3 has 14 amino acids. The CDR3 region has the DNA TGTGCCAGCATGTGGATAGAGGGAATATATGGCTACACCTTC. Its translation: CASMWIEGIYGYTF.

The V call is TRBV19, the J call TRBJ2-7, with 11 bases that match TRBD2. The germline V gene has CDR1 LNHDA and CDR2 SQIVND (reference sequence). The CDR3 extends over 14 amino acids. Losses at the gene ends were 6 bases for V and 4 bases for J; bases not matched to a gene: 5. The CDR3 sequence is CASSLTSGTYEQYF. CDR3 in DNA: TGTGCCAGTAGCCTGACTAGCGGGACGTACGAGCAGTACTTC.

This clone was observed a few times. CDR3 loop: CASSRTMSGTYEQYF. The CDR3 region has the DNA TGCGCCAGCAGTCGGACCATGAGCGGGACCTACGAGCAGTACTTC. The rearrangement uses TRBV10-1 and TRBJ2-7, with 7 bases fitting TRBD2. The trim removed 5 bases at V and 2 bases at J, leaving 9 bases unmatched. The CDR3 extends over 15 amino acids. Germline lookup yields CDR1 WNHNN and CDR2 SYGVQD (reference sequence).

This clone was seen just once. The chain employs TRBV18 and TRBJ1-1, with unresolved D. The CDR3 sequence is 16 residues long. The V gene's germline CDR1 is KGHSH and CDR2 LQKENI. V lost 3 bases and J lost 0, with 14 bases in between. For the CDR3, the DNA is TGTGCCAGCTCACCGGCCCCAGACGGGGTGAACACTGAAGCTTTCTTT. Encoded protein: CASSPAPDGVNTEAFF.

The V call is TRBV7-8, the J call TRBJ1-5; D ambiguous. CDR3 length: 13 residues. The V end lost 1 base, the J end lost 5 bases, and 6 bases lay between the germline ends. Germline CDR1 SGHVS, CDR2 FQNEAQ. The CDR3 region is CASSLEFYQPQHF. DNA for the CDR3: TGTGCCAGCAGCTTAGAATTCTATCAGCCCCAGCATTTT.

V usage is TRBV2 and J usage is TRBJ2-1; D possibly corresponds to TRBD1 (6 bases). The germline V and J ends were trimmed by 7 bases and 4 bases, with 26 bases remaining between them. The CDR3 sequence is 18 residues long. Germline values: CDR1 SNHLY, CDR2 FYNNEI. This CDR3 is CASKQYLQWQGSYNEQFF. Here the CDR3 DNA reads TGTGCCAGCAAACAGTATCTACAGTGGCAGGGGTCTTACAATGAGCAGTTCTTC.

V is TRBV5-1 and J is TRBJ1-3; 8 positions match TRBD1. The CDR3 loop spans 17 amino acids. Germline V gene sequence: CDR1 SGHRS, CDR2 YFSETQ. The V gene end was trimmed by 0 bases and the J gene end by 3 bases; junction bases not matched to a gene: 8. CDR3 in DNA: TGCGCCAGCAGCTTGGGAGTTGGGACAGGAGGTGGAAACACCATATATTTT. The encoded protein is CASSLGVGTGGGNTIYF.